Each of the 14 T cell receptor beta chains below was sequenced from the same sample in a study of blood T cell repertoires in COVID-19 (dated by TCRdb to about 2020). Receptor libraries were prepared by the immunoSEQ multiplex PCR assay. Imported from immuneACCESS, the table was reduced by TCRdb to in-frame sequences with V and J called. These copies leave out some clones; in studies compared against another copy, an unresolved V gene accounts for under half, and the cause of the remainder is not known. Recorded for this sample are 100,000 to 150,000 clones; approximately 80% of them occurred a single time. The ten biggest clones cover roughly 5.6% of the sample. The specimen sequenced was peripheral blood. The receptors come from an older man with acute or convalescent COVID-19.

This chain connects TRBV5-8 to TRBJ2-5; 8 bases agree with TRBD1. CDR3 length equals 15 residues. With V trimmed by 5 bases and J by 2 bases, 8 bases remained unmatched. Per germline, CDR1 SGHTS and CDR2 YDEGEE. This CDR3 is CASSIGQGHQETQYF. CDR3 DNA sequence: TGTGCCAGCAGTATCGGACAGGGCCATCAAGAGACCCAGTACTTC.

J is TRBJ2-7 and V is TRBV18, with 8 nucleotides matching TRBD1. CDR3 length: 18 residues. V was clipped by 3 bases and J by 1 base; unmatched bases: 14. In germline, CDR1 is KGHSH, CDR2 LQKENI. CDR3 sequence: CASSPRPDRGLGSYEQYF. DNA of the CDR3: TGTGCCAGCTCACCCCGCCCCGACAGGGGCTTGGGATCCTACGAGCAGTACTTC.

The V and J genes are TRBV4-3 and TRBJ1-2, with TRBD1 identical over 11 bases. The CDR3 totals 14 residues. After removal of 3 bases from V and 7 bases from J, the junction contained 4 bases not matched to a gene. The V gene's germline CDR1 is LGHNA and CDR2 YSLEER. The CDR3 region has the DNA TGCGCCAGCAGCCAGGGGACAGGGGGTTTTGGCTACACCTTC. This sequence encodes CASSQGTGGFGYTF.

The genes are TRBV12-3 or TRBV12-4 and TRBJ1-1; D uncertain. V was shortened by 5 bases and J by 2 bases, with 9 bases between the two germline ends. The CDR3 length is 13 residues. CDR3 sequence (DNA): TGTGCCAGCAGTCAGTTTGGCAACACTGAAGCTTTCTTT. Encoded protein: CASSQFGNTEAFF.

This chain links TRBV5-6 with TRBJ1-2; maybe TRBD1 (5 bases). Trimming shortened V by 4 bases and J by 4 bases, and 17 bases separated the two germline ends. The germline V gene encodes CDR1 SGHDT and CDR2 YYEEEE. The CDR3 totals 15 residues. CDR3 nucleotide sequence: TGTGCCAGCAGCAAGGACACGACCATAGGCTATGGCTACACCTTC. It specifies CASSKDTTIGYGYTF.

This clone was counted only a few times. This chain links TRBV4-3 with TRBJ1-1; D call uncertain. The germline CDR1 and CDR2 sequences are LGHNA and YSLEER. This CDR3 comprises 14 residues. V was trimmed by 0 bases and J by 12 bases, leaving 17 bases between them. The CDR3 spells CASSQERDKVGTFF. CDR3 DNA: TGCGCCAGCAGCCAAGAACGAGACAAGGTCGGGACTTTCTTT.

The V call is TRBV24-1, the J call TRBJ2-3, with D perhaps TRBD2 (5 bases). CDR3 length: 15 amino acids. V gave up 6 bases and J gave up 7 bases, with 19 bases separating them. The germline V gene encodes CDR1 KGHDR and CDR2 SFDVKD. The CDR3 region is CATSSIGERVNTQYF. The CDR3 nucleotides read TGTGCCACCAGTAGTATCGGGGAACGAGTGAATACGCAGTATTTT.

This sequence joins TRBV27 and TRBJ1-6; 7 bases match TRBD1. This CDR3 is built from 15 residues. Germline CDR1 and CDR2: MNHEY and SMNVEV (reference sequence). The V segment lost 4 bases and the J segment 8 bases; nucleotides outside the gene matches: 8. The CDR3: CASSSPGTVYSPLHF. The CDR3 DNA follows: TGTGCCAGCAGTTCCCCCGGGACAGTGTATTCACCCCTCCACTTT.

This clone was observed a single time. This chain connects TRBV9 to TRBJ1-6, with TRBD1 matching 10 bases. The CDR3 is 15 amino acids. V lost 4 bases and J lost 10; bases outside the gene matches: 8. Germline V gene lookup returns CDR1 SGDLS and CDR2 YYNGEE. The CDR3 loop reads CASSFDRGRESPLHF. The CDR3 nucleotides read TGTGCCAGCAGCTTCGACAGGGGGCGAGAGTCACCCCTCCACTTT.

The chain joins TRBV6-2 or TRBV6-3 to TRBJ1-5; D possibly corresponds to TRBD1 (6 bases). Trimming removed 6 bases at V and 9 bases at J, with 24 bases between. The CDR3 contains 16 residues. Germline V gene data show CDR1 as MNHEY and CDR2 as SVGEGT. DNA for the CDR3: TGTGCCAGCAGCAAAGACAGGCGCAGCCTGAATTGGCCCCAGCATTTT. Translated: CASSKDRRSLNWPQHF.

The V call is TRBV4-1, the J call TRBJ2-1, with 10 bases aligning to TRBD2. Germline CDR1 MGHRA, CDR2 YSYEKL. Trimming took 0 bases from V and 0 from J; bases not matched to a gene: 2. The CDR3 has 17 amino acids. CDR3 amino acids: CASSQDASGSSYNEQFF. The CDR3 DNA sequence: TGCGCCAGCAGCCAAGACGCTAGCGGGAGCTCCTACAATGAGCAGTTCTTC.

The chain is built from TRBV5-1 and TRBJ1-3; 9 bases map to TRBD1. Trimming took 4 bases from V and 4 from J; bases not matched to a gene: 9. The germline V gene encodes CDR1 SGHRS and CDR2 YFSETQ. This CDR3 is built from 16 residues. CDR3 residues: CASSGTGTGSGNTIYF. The CDR3 coding sequence is TGCGCCAGCAGCGGAACCGGGACAGGGTCAGGAAACACCATATATTTT.

The chain combines TRBV6-2 or TRBV6-3 with TRBJ2-7; 7 nucleotides agree with TRBD2. Germline V lookup: CDR1 MNHEY, CDR2 SVGEGT. After removal of 3 bases from V and 2 bases from J, the junction contained 10 bases not matched to a gene. The CDR3 is 16 residues long. CDR3 DNA: TGTGCCAGCAGTTATCCTTTGGTAGCGGGCACCTACGAGCAGTACTTC. This codes for CASSYPLVAGTYEQYF.

The chain combines TRBV13 with TRBJ1-2; D perhaps matches TRBD1 (5 bases). The V and J ends lost 5 bases and 2 bases respectively, with 9 bases between them. Germline CDR1 and CDR2: PRHDT and FYEKMQ (reference sequence). The CDR3 covers 13 residues. The DNA for the CDR3 is TGTGCCAGCAGCCTCAGGGAAAACTATGGCTACACCTTC. It codes for CASSLRENYGYTF.